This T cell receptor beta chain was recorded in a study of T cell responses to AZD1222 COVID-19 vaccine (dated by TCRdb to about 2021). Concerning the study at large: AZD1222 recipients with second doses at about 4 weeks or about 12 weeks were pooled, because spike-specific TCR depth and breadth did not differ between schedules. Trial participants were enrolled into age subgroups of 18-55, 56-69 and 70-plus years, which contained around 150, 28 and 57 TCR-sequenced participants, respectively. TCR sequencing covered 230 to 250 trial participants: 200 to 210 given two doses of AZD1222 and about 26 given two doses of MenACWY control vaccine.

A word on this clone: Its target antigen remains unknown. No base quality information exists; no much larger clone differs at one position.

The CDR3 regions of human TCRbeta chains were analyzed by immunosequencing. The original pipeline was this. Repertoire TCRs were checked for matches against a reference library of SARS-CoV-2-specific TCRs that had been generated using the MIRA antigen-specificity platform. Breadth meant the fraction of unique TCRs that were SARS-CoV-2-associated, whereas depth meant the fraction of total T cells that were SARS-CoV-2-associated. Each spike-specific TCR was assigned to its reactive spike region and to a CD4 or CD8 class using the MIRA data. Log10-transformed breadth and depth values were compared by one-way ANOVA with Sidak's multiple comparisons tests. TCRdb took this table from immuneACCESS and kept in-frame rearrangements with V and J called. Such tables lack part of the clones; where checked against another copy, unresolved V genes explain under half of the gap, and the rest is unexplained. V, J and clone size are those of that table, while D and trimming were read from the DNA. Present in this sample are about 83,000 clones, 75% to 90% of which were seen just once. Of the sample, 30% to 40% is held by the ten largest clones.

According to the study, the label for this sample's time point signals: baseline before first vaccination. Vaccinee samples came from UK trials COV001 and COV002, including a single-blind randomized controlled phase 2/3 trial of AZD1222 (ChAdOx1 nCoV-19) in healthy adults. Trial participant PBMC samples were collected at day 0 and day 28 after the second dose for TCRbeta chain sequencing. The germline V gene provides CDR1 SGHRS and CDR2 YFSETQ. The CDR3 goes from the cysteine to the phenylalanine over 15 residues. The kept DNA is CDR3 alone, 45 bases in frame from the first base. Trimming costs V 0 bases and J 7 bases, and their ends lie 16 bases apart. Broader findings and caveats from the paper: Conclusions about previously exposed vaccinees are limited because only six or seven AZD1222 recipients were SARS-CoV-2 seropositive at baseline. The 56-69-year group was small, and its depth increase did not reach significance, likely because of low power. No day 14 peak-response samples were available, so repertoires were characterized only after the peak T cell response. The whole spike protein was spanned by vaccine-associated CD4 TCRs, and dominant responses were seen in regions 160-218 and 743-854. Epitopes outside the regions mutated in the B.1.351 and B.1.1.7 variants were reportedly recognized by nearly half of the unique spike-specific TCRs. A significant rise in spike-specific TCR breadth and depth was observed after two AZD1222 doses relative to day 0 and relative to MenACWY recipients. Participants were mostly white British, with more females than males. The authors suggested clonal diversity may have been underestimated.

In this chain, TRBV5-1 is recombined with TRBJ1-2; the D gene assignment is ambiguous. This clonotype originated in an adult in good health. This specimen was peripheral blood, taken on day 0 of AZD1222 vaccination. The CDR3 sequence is CASSLEGGEDRGYTF. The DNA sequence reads TGCGCCAGCAGCTTGGAGGGCGGGGAGGACCGTGGCTACACCTTC.